This T cell receptor beta chain was identified in a study of STAT5B mutations in CD4+ large granular lymphocyte leukemia. General study results and limits: Patient CD4-sorted repertoires looked more clonal than healthy CD4+ repertoires, even without putative leukemic clones. 8/27 top patient clones versus 2/35 control clones were TRBV06-family.

CDR1 is SNHLY and CDR2 is FYNNEI in the germline V gene. V lost 6 bases, J lost 2 bases, and 13 bases lay in between. The CDR3 loop spans 15 amino acids. This table comes from immunoSEQ multiplex PCR, and its TCRdb copy is limited to in-frame clones, with some not included. Among under 40,000 clones listed, under 85% were seen once. Comments on this clone: Its specificity is unknown.

This clonotype was obtained from a human donor in good health. V usage is TRBV2 and J usage is TRBJ2-2; possible D gene TRBD2, 6 bases. Sample: CD4+ T cells from blood buffy coats. In DNA, the CDR3 is TGTGCCAGCAGCCCGTTGCGGGGAAACACCGGGGAGCTGTTTTTT. Encoded protein: CASSPLRGNTGELFF.